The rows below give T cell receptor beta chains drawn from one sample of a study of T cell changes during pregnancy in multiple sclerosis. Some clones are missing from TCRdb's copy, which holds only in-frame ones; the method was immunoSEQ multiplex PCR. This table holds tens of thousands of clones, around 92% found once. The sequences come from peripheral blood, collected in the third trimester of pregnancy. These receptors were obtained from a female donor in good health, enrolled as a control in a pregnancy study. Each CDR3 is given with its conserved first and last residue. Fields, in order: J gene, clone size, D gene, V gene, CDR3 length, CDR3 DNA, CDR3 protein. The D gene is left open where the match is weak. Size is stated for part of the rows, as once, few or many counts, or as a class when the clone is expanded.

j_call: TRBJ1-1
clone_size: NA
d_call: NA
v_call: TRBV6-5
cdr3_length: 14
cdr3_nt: TGTGCCAGCAAGTCTGGTCGGGGGAACACTGAAGCTTTCTTT
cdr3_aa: CASKSGRGNTEAFF

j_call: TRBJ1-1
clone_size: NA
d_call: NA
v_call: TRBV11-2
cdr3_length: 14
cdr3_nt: TGTGCCAGCAGCTATCTCAGCCGAGGGACTGAAGCTTTCTTT
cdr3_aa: CASSYLSRGTEAFF

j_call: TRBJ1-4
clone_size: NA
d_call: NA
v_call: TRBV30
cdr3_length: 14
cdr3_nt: TGTGCCTGGGGGGCGGTCCTCGGCCGTGAAAAACTGTTTTTT
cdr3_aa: CAWGAVLGREKLFF

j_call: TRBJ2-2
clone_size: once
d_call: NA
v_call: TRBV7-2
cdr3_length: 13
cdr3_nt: TGTGCCAGCAGCTCTGGTCCGGCCGGGGAGCTGTTTTTT
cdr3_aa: CASSSGPAGELFF

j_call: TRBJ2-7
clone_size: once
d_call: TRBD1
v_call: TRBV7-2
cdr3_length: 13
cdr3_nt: TGTGCCAGCAGCCCCGACAGGGGTTACGAGCAGTACTTC
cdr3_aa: CASSPDRGYEQYF

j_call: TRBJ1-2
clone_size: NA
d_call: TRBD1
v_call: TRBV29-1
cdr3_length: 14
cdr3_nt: TGCAGCGTCGGAACCGGACAGGGTGACTATGGCTACACCTTC
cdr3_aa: CSVGTGQGDYGYTF

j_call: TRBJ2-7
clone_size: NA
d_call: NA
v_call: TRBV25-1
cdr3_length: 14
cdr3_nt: TGTGCCAGCAGTGGCGGGACCGCTACCTACGAGCAGTACTTC
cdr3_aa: CASSGGTATYEQYF

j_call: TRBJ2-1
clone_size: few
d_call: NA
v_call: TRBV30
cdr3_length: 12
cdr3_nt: TGTGCCTGGAGACAACCTCGGGATGAGCAGTTCTTC
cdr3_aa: CAWRQPRDEQFF

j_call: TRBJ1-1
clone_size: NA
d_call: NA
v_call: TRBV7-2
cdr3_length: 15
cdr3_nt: TGTGCCAGCAGCTTATCCGGGACATATCTTGACGAAGCTTTCTTT
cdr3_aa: CASSLSGTYLDEAFF

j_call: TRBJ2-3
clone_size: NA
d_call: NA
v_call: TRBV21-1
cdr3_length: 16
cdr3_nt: TGTGCCAGCAGCAAAGTGGTTTCTACTAGCACAGATACGCAGTATTTT
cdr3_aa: CASSKVVSTSTDTQYF

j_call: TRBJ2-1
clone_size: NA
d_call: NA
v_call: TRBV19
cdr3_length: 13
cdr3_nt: TGTGCCAGTAGTATAGATCACAACAATGAGCAGTTCTTC
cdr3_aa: CASSIDHNNEQFF

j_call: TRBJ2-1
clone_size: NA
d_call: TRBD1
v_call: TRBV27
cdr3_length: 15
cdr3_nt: TGTGCCAGCAGTTTAGTAGGGGGCCTCTACAATGAGCAGTTCTTC
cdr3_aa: CASSLVGGLYNEQFF

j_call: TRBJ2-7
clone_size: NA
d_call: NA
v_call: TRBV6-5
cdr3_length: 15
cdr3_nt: TGTGCCAGCAGTTACGCCGGCAGGGTATTCGACGAGCAGTACTTC
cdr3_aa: CASSYAGRVFDEQYF

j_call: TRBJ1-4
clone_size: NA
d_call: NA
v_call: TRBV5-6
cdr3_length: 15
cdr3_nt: TGTGCCAGCAGCCCCTCAGGGTCGACTAATGAAAAACTGTTTTTT
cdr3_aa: CASSPSGSTNEKLFF

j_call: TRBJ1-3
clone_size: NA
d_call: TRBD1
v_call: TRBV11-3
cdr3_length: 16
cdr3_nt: TGTGCCAGCAGCTTCGACAGTACAGGGGAAGGAAACACCATATATTTT
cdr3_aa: CASSFDSTGEGNTIYF

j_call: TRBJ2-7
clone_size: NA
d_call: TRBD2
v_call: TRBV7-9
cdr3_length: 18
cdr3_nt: TGTGCCAGCAGCTTAGTCGCTAGCGGGGTCTCCCGAACTTCCGAGCAGTACTTC
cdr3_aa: CASSLVASGVSRTSEQYF

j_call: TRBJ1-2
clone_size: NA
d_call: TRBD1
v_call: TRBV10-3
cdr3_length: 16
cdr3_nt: TGTGCCATCAGTGGTCATACAGGGGACCAAGGGGATGGCTACACCTTC
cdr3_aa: CAISGHTGDQGDGYTF

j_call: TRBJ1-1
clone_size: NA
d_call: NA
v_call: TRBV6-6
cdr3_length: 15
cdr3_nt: TGTGCCAGCAGTTCCCCATCTACTAGGAACACTGAAGCTTTCTTT
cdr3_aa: CASSSPSTRNTEAFF

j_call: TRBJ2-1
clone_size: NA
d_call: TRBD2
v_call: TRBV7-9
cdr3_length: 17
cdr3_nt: TGTGCCAGCAGCTTAGAGAGCGGGAGGCCCCCCTACAATGAGCAGTTCTTC
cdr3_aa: CASSLESGRPPYNEQFF

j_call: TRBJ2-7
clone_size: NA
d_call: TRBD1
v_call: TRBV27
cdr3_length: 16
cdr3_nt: TGTGCCAGCAGTTTACGAGAGCCGGGACAGGGGTATGAGCAGTACTTC
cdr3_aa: CASSLREPGQGYEQYF

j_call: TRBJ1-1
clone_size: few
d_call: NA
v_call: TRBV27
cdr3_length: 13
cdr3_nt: TGTGCCAGCAGTCCCCTCCGAGGGACTGAAGCTTTCTTT
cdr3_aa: CASSPLRGTEAFF

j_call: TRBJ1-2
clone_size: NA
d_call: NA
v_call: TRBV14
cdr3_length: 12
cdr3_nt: TGTGCCAGCAGCCCTACAGGACATGGCTACACCTTC
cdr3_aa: CASSPTGHGYTF

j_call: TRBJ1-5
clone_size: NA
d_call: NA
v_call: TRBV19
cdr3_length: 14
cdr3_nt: TGTGCCAGTAGTCGCAGGGGTAACAATCAGCCCCAGCATTTT
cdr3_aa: CASSRRGNNQPQHF

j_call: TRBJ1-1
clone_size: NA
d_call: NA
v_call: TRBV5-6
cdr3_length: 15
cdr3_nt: TGTGCCAGCAGCCGCGGGGGCGCAGAATTCACTGAAGCTTTCTTT
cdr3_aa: CASSRGGAEFTEAFF

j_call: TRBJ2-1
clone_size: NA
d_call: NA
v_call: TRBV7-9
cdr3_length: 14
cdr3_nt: TGTGCCAGCAGCTTCGCAGGGGCCTACAATGAGCAGTTCTTC
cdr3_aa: CASSFAGAYNEQFF

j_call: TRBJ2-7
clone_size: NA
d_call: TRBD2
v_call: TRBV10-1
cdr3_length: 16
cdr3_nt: TGCGCCAGCAGTGAAGCTAGGGCTAGCGGAACCTACGAGCAGTACTTC
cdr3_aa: CASSEARASGTYEQYF

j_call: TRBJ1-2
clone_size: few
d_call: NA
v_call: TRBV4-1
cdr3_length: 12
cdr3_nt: TGCGCCAGCAGCCCAGGGGTGTATGGCTACACCTTC
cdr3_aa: CASSPGVYGYTF

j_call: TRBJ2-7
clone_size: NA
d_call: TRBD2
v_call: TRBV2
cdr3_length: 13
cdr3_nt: TGTGCCAGCAGGGCACTAGCGAGGTACGAGCAGTACTTC
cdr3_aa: CASRALARYEQYF

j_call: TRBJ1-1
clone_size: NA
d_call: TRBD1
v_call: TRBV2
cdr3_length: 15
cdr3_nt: TGTGCCAGCAGTGAAGGGGACAGGGACTCCACTGAAGCTTTCTTT
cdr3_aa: CASSEGDRDSTEAFF

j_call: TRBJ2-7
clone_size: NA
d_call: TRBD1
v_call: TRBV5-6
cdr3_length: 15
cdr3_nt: TGTGCCAGCAGCGCCTCCGGGACAGGGGGATACGAGCAGTACTTC
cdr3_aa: CASSASGTGGYEQYF

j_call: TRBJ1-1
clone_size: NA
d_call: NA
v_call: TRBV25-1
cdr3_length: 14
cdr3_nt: TGTGCCAGCAGTGAAGGGGGCGTGTACACTGAAGCTTTCTTT
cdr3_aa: CASSEGGVYTEAFF

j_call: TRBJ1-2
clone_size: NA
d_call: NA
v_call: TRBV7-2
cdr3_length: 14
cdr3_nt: TGTGCCAGCAGCTTATCCGCCAGGGGAAATGGCTACACCTTC
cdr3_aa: CASSLSARGNGYTF

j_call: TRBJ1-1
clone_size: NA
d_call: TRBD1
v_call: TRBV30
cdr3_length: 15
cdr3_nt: TGTGCTTATACACCACAGGGGGCGGTGAACACTGAAGCTTTCTTT
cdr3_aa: CAYTPQGAVNTEAFF

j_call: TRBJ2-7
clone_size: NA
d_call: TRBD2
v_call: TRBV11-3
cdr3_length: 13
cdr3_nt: TGTGCCAGCAGCCGGGGGGGGACCTACGAGCAGTACTTC
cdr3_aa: CASSRGGTYEQYF

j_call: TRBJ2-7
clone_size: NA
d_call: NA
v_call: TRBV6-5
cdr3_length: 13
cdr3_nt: TGTGCCAGCAGTTACTCAGCGGATTACGAGCAGTACTTC
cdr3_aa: CASSYSADYEQYF

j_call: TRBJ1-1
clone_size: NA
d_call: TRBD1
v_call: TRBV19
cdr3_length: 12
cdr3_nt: TGTGCCACTCATCAGGGGGGCGCTGAAGCTTTCTTT
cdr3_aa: CATHQGGAEAFF

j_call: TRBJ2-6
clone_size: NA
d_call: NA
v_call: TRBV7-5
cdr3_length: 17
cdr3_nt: TGTGCCAGAAGCCCCCCCCTGGACAGCTCTGGGGCCAACGTCCTGACTTTC
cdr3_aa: CARSPPLDSSGANVLTF

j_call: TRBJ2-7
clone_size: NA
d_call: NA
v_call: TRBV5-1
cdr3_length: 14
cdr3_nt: TGCGCCAGCAGACGGACGACAGGCTCCTACGAGCAGTACTTC
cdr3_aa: CASRRTTGSYEQYF

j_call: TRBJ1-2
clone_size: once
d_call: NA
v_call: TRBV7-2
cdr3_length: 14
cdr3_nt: TGTGCCAGCAGCTTGACGGGACAAACCTATGGCTACACCTTC
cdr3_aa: CASSLTGQTYGYTF

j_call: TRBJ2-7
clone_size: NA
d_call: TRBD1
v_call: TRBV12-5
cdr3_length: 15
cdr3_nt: TGTGCTAGTGGTTCACCGGGACAGGGTAGGAACGAGCAGTACTTC
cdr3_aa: CASGSPGQGRNEQYF

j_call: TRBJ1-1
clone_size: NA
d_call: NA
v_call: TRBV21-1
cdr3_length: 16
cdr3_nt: TGTGCCAGCAGCAAACGGACAGGGGGGCTTGGCACTGAAGCTTTCTTT
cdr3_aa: CASSKRTGGLGTEAFF

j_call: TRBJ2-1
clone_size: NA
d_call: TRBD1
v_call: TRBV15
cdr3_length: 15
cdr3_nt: TGTGCCACCCTGGATCCAGGGGGCTCCTACAATGAGCAGTTCTTC
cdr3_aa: CATLDPGGSYNEQFF

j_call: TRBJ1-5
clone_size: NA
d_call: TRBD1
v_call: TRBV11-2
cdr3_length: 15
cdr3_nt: TGTGCCAGCAGCCCGGGACAGGGAAACAATCAGCCCCAGCATTTT
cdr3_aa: CASSPGQGNNQPQHF

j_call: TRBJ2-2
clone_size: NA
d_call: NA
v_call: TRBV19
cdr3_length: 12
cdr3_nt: TGTGCCAGTAGTATTCCCCTCGGGGAGCTGTTTTTT
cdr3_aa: CASSIPLGELFF

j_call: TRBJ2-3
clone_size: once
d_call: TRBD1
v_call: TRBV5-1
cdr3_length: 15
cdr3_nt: TGCGCCAGCAGCTTGGCGTCAGGGGGCTTAGATACGCAGTATTTT
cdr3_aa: CASSLASGGLDTQYF

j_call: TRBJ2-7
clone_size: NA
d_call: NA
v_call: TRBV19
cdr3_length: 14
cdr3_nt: TGTGCCAGTAGTACTACCAGGGGTCCCTACGAGCAGTACTTC
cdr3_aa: CASSTTRGPYEQYF

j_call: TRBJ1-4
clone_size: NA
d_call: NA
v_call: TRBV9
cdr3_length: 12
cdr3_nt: TGTGCCAGCAGCCCTCAGGGTGAAAAACTGTTTTTT
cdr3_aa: CASSPQGEKLFF

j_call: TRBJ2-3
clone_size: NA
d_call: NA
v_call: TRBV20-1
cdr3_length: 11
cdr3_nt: TGCAGTGCCGCCGTAGCAGATACGCAGTATTTT
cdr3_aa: CSAAVADTQYF